Listed here are 21 T cell receptor beta chains from one sample, sequenced in a study of T cells in Graves' hyperthyroidism and ophthalmopathy. TCR beta CDR3 region amplification was performed from RNA transcripts. Researchers ran a first-round RT-PCR on the TCR CDR3 using the HTBI primer set. TCRdb re-called the multiplex PCR reads through MiXCR, storing one row per CDR3 protein. The sample has 450,000 to 700,000 distinct CDR3 sequences, approximately 44% seen once. The specimen was peripheral blood or thyroid tissue (not recorded which). The receptors here all came from an adult woman with Graves' disease, either hyperthyroidism or ophthalmopathy (not recorded which).

This clonotype showed up just once. The rearrangement uses TRBV20-1 and TRBJ2-5; 13 nucleotides match TRBD2. CDR3 length: 15 residues. From germline, CDR1 is DFQATT and CDR2 SNEGSKA (reference sequence). The V segment lost 8 bases and the J segment 5 bases; nucleotides outside the gene matches: 11. In nucleotides, the CDR3 is TGCAGTACGACCGGGACTAGCGGGAAGGGGGAGACCCAGTACTTC. Residues: CSTTGTSGKGETQYF.

This clonotype was seen repeatedly, ten times or more. V gene TRBV5-6 combines with J gene TRBJ1-3; TRBD1 might be the D (5 bases). V lost 0 bases to trimming and J lost 0 bases, with 13 bases between them. The CDR3 is 17 residues long. Germline V gene sequence: CDR1 SGHDT, CDR2 YYEEEE. The CDR3 nucleotides read TGTGCCAGCAGCTTGGGGGGCAGCCCTTTCTCTGGAAACACCATATATTTT. Its translation is CASSLGGSPFSGNTIYF. The entire variable domain, with the rest obtained from reference TRBV5-6 and TRBJ1-3, is as follows: DAGVTQSPTHLIKTRGQQVTLRCSPKSGHDTVSWYQQALGQGPQFIFQYYEEEERQRGNFPDRFSGHQFPNYSSELNVNALLLGDSALYLCASSLGGSPFSGNTIYFGEGSWLTVV.

This sequence joins TRBV24-1 and TRBJ2-5; D is unresolved. Germline V gives CDR1 KGHDR, CDR2 SFDVKD. V gave up 6 bases and J gave up 2 bases, with 18 bases separating them. The CDR3 sequence is 16 residues long. CDR3 loop: CATSKHMVGGQETQYF. The CDR3 DNA follows: TGTGCCACCAGTAAGCATATGGTGGGTGGGCAAGAGACCCAGTACTTC.

A single count supports this clonotype. This chain uses TRBV29-1 with TRBJ1-2; D gene ambiguous. The CDR3 totals 13 residues. V lost 6 bases and J lost 5, with 16 bases in between. Germline V gene sequence: CDR1 SQVTM, CDR2 ANQGSEA. This CDR3 reads CSVVTSERYGYTF. In nucleotides, the CDR3 is TGCAGCGTCGTGACTAGCGAAAGATATGGCTACACCTTC.

This clonotype was seen ten or more times. This chain links TRBV12-3 or TRBV12-4 with TRBJ1-3; 7 bases map to TRBD1. This CDR3 is built from 20 residues. Germline trimming cut 3 bases from V and 0 bases from J; bases unmatched to any gene: 17. In DNA, the CDR3 is TGTGCCAGCAGTTTTATACGGGACAGTGATACCAGTAGCTCTGGAAACACCATATATTTT. Encoded protein: CASSFIRDSDTSSSGNTIYF.

This clonotype occurred once. Its ends do not fully match the called genes, so a read error is possible. V and J are TRBV7-9 and TRBJ2-7; TRBD1 is a possible D gene (6 bases). The length of the CDR3 is 13 residues. Germline V CDR1 and CDR2: SEHNR, FQNEAQ (reference sequence). CDR3 bases: TGTGCCAGCAGTAGAACGGACAGCTACGCGCAGTACTTC. Translated, it gives CASSRTDSYAQYF. The whole variable domain, filled in from reference TRBV7-9 and TRBJ2-7, reads DTGVSQNPRHKITKRGQNVTFRCDPISEHNRLYWYRQTLGQGPEFLTYFQNEAQLEKSRLLSDRFSAERPKGSFSTLEIQRTEQGDSAMYLCASSRTDSYAQYFGPGTRLTVT.

This clonotype has ten or more counts. The CDR3 protein is CASSPGDAFGYTF. In nucleotides, the CDR3 is TGTGCCAGCAGCCCAGGGGATGCTTTCGGCTACACCTTC. The rearrangement uses TRBV7-9 and TRBJ1-2; possible D gene TRBD1, 6 bases. Germline lookup yields CDR1 SEHNR and CDR2 FQNEAQ (reference sequence). V lost 5 bases and J 8 bases, leaving 15 bases between the germline ends. This CDR3 comprises 13 residues.

The J gene is TRBJ1-6, the V gene TRBV7-2; TRBD1 agrees at 10 bases. V lost 4 bases, J lost 9 bases, and 6 bases stayed unmatched. The CDR3 runs to 15 residues. The germline V gene encodes CDR1 SGHTA and CDR2 FQGNSA. CDR3 protein: CASSYERQGASPLHF. Here the CDR3 DNA reads TGTGCCAGCAGCTACGAACGACAGGGGGCTTCACCCCTCCACTTT. Looking up the rest from reference TRBV7-2 and TRBJ1-6 gives the full variable domain: GAGVSQSPSNKVTEKGKDVELRCDPISGHTALYWYRQSLGQGLEFLIYFQGNSAPDKSGLPSDRFSAERTGGSVSTLTIQRTQQEDSAVYLCASSYERQGASPLHFGNGTRLTVT.

This clonotype was counted ten times or more. The CDR3 coding sequence is TGTGCCAGCAGCGGGGAGGCCGAGCAGTACTTC. Residues: CASSGEAEQYF. This chain links TRBV13 with TRBJ2-7, with D perhaps TRBD2 (6 bases). The V and J ends lost 5 bases and 6 bases respectively, with 8 bases between them. Per germline, CDR1 PRHDT and CDR2 FYEKMQ (reference sequence). The CDR3 consists of 11 residues.

This chain joins TRBV7-2 and TRBJ1-2; maybe TRBD1 (6 bases). The CDR3 is made up of 12 amino acids. Trimming cost V 5 bases and J 7 bases, with 11 bases left between them. Germline values: CDR1 SGHTA, CDR2 FQGNSA. The CDR3 coding sequence is TGTGCCAGCAGCGGCGGGGGCTGTGGCTACACCTTC. Its translation: CASSGGGCGYTF. Full variable domain (missing parts from reference TRBV7-2 and TRBJ1-2): GAGVSQSPSNKVTEKGKDVELRCDPISGHTALYWYRQSLGQGLEFLIYFQGNSAPDKSGLPSDRFSAERTGGSVSTLTIQRTQQEDSAVYLCASSGGGCGYTFGSGTRLTVV.

The table lists this clonotype with many counts. The V gene is TRBV24-1, the J gene TRBJ1-5; a weak D match, TRBD1 (6 bases). This CDR3 is built from 14 residues. Per the germline V gene, CDR1 is KGHDR and CDR2 is SFDVKD. Between the trimmed V and J ends, which lost 2 bases and 3 bases, there was a span of 7 bases. The CDR3 sequence is CATSDYRDNQPQHF. CDR3 bases: TGTGCCACCAGTGATTACAGGGACAATCAGCCCCAGCATTTT.

This clonotype was seen at least ten times. The rearrangement uses TRBV7-2 and TRBJ1-5, with D perhaps matching TRBD1 (5 bases). The CDR3 has 14 residues. V lost 3 bases and J lost 1, with 7 bases in between. Germline V gives CDR1 SGHTA, CDR2 FQGNSA. The CDR3 DNA sequence: TGTGCCAGCAGCTTCTGGGACAGCAATCAGCCCCAGCATTTT. Protein product: CASSFWDSNQPQHF.

The chain links TRBV10-1 to TRBJ2-3, with D tentatively TRBD1 or TRBD2 (5 bases each). The germline gives CDR1 WNHNN, CDR2 SYGVQD (reference sequence). Trimming stripped 8 bases from V and 1 base from J, with 19 bases between. The CDR3 sequence is 16 residues long. The CDR3 here is CASLIDRDGRTDTQYF. CDR3 DNA: TGCGCCAGCCTCATAGACCGGGACGGACGCACAGATACGCAGTATTTT.

This clonotype showed up many times. This chain joins TRBV14 and TRBJ1-2; 7 bases fit TRBD1. V shed 0 bases, J shed 8 bases, and the junction held 9 bases outside the gene matches. The germline CDR1 and CDR2 sequences are SGHDN and FVKESK. The CDR3 is made up of 15 amino acids. The CDR3 sequence is CASSQDWWTGQGYTF. Here the CDR3 DNA reads TGTGCCAGCAGCCAAGATTGGTGGACAGGCCAAGGCTACACCTTC.

The chain couples TRBV15 to TRBJ2-7; 9 nucleotides match TRBD2. The length of the CDR3 is 14 residues. The junction had 2 bases not matched to a gene; V was cut back by 1 base and J by 4 bases. Germline loops: CDR1 LNHNV, CDR2 YYDKDF (reference sequence). The CDR3 nucleotides are TGTGCCACCAGCAGAGGAGCGGGAGGTTACGAGCAGTACTTC. Protein sequence: CATSRGAGGYEQYF.

The chain has TRBV5-1 and TRBJ2-7, with 12 bases aligning to TRBD2. Germline V gene data show CDR1 as SGHRS and CDR2 as YFSETQ. The CDR3 extends over 15 amino acids. The J segment lost 9 bases and the V segment lost 5 bases, leaving 12 bases of the junction unmatched. The CDR3 nucleotides read TGCGCCAGCAGGCCTACTAGCGGGAGGCCCGGGGGGCAGTACTTC. This codes for CASRPTSGRPGGQYF.

This chain links TRBV2 with TRBJ2-5; 12 nucleotides agree with TRBD2. Germline V gives CDR1 SNHLY, CDR2 FYNNEI. V lost 4 bases, J lost 5 bases, and 5 bases stayed unmatched. This CDR3 spans 15 amino acids. The CDR3 sequence: CASSALAGGRETQYF. The CDR3 region has the DNA TGTGCCAGCAGTGCCCTAGCGGGGGGGCGTGAGACCCAGTACTTC.

This clonotype occurred a few times. V gene TRBV4-1 combines with J gene TRBJ2-7, with D possibly matching TRBD2 (6 bases). V shed 1 base and J shed 1 base, with 8 bases lying between them. Germline V lookup: CDR1 MGHRA, CDR2 YSYEKL. This CDR3 is 14 amino acids long. The CDR3 DNA is TGCGCCAGCAGCCAAGTGGGGGGATCCTACGAGCAGTACTTC. Its protein is CASSQVGGSYEQYF.

The chain has TRBV30 and TRBJ1-1; 8 nucleotides align to TRBD1. Germline assignment: CDR1 GTSNPN and CDR2 SVGIG (reference sequence). The CDR3 is made up of 13 amino acids. The ends lost 3 bases at V and 8 bases at J; junction bases unmatched: 8. In DNA form, the CDR3 reads TGTGCCTGGAGCCAGACCAGGGGGCTGGAAGCTTTCTTT. Amino acid sequence: CAWSQTRGLEAFF.

This clonotype was seen a single time. The chain couples TRBV2 to TRBJ2-5, with TRBD1 matching over 7 bases. V was pared by 6 bases and J by 5 bases, with 9 bases of the junction left unmatched. Per the germline V gene, CDR1 is SNHLY and CDR2 is FYNNEI. This CDR3 is 14 amino acids long. CDR3 bases: TGTGCCAGCAGCTCCGCGGCCAGGGGGGAGACCCAGTACTTC. Protein sequence: CASSSAARGETQYF.

This sequence joins TRBV19 and TRBJ2-1; the match to TRBD1 covers 9 bases. The assigned J gene may be wrong: the sequence end matches TRBJ2-7 better. Germline V gene sequence: CDR1 LNHDA, CDR2 SQIVND (reference sequence). The CDR3 runs 15 residues. The CDR3 here is CASSIMGQGIYEQYF. The CDR3 nucleotides read TGTGCCAGTAGTATCATGGGACAGGGAATCTACGAGCAGTACTTC.